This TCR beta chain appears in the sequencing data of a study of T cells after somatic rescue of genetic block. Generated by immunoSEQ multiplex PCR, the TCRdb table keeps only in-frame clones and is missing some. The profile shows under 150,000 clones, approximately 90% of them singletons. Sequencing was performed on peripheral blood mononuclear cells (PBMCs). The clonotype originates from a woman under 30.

In nucleotides, the CDR3 is TGTGCCAGCAGCCTTCAGAAGAGGGGGTCAACCTACGAGCAGTACTTC. Translating gives CASSLQKRGSTYEQYF. The gene calls are TRBV5-4 and TRBJ2-7; D is possibly TRBD1 (6 bases). Trimming cost V 4 bases and J 2 bases, with 19 bases left between them. The CDR3 covers 16 residues. Germline-derived CDR1 and CDR2 are SGHNT and YYREEE (reference sequence).